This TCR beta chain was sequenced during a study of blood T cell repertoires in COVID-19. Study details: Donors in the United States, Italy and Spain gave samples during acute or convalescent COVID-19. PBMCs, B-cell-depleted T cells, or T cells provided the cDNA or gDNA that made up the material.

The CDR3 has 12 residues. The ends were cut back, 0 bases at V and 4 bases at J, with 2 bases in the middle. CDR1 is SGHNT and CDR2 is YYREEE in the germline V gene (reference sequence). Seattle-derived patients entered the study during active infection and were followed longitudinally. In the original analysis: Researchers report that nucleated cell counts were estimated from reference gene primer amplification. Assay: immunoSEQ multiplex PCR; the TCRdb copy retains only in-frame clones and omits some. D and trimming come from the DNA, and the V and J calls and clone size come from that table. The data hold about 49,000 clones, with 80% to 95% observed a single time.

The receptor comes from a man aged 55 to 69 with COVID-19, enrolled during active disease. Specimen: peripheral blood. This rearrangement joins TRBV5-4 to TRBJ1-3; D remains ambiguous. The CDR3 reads CASSLAGNTIYF. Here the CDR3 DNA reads TGTGCCAGCAGCTTGGCGGGAAACACCATATATTTT.